The TCR beta chain described here comes from a study of cytomegalovirus exposure and HLA in healthy donors. Study-level findings and limits: Upon later analysis, HLA-associated TCR beta chains proved more clonally expanded than other, equally common chains.

For this clone: Its antigen is unknown.

A multiplex PCR was run with 60 Vbeta primers and 13 Jbeta primers. Libraries were prepared by immunoSEQ multiplex PCR; TCRdb keeps only in-frame clonotypes and omits some of them. In the table there are roughly 100,000 clones, over 80% of which are singletons. This CDR3 has 14 amino acids. Germline CDR1 and CDR2: KGHSH and LQKENI. V dropped 5 bases and J dropped 5; count of bases not matched to a gene: 5. The chain combines TRBV18 with TRBJ2-7, with TRBD2 identical over 11 bases. The sequence came from a man younger than 35 in good health and CMV-seronegative. Material: PBMCs. The CDR3 DNA sequence: TGTGCCAGCTCATCCCCTAGCGGGAGGAACGAGCAGTACTTC. It translates to CASSSPSGRNEQYF.